Listed below are T cell receptor beta chains from one sample, sequenced in a study of chemoradiotherapy in HPV16-positive cancers. The data were produced by immunoSEQ multiplex PCR, yet TCRdb's version contains in-frame clones alone and is incomplete. The table lists roughly 760 clones, more than 75% of them singletons. Source: tumor tissue, taken from a patient who underwent chemoradiotherapy. These receptors were obtained from a human donor with HPV-associated anogenital cancer. The CDR3 runs from the conserved cysteine through the conserved F or W.

>TRBJ1-6|TRBV6-5
CASSYSLQSYNSPLHF
>TRBJ2-7|TRBV7-4
CASGPGQGAYEQYF
>TRBJ1-2|TRBV20-1
CSAGQGDGYTF
>TRBJ1-6|TRBV4-3
CASSQTFGTYNSPLHF
>TRBJ2-2|TRBV5-1
CASSLGRPGGAGELFF
>TRBJ1-2|TRBV19
CASRSLQVVSGGYTF
>TRBJ1-2|TRBV9
CASSGDFDYGYTF
>TRBJ2-1|TRBV5-6
CASSPDRRLYNEQFF
>TRBJ2-1|TRBV2
CASSQGQGSYNEQFF
>TRBJ1-1|TRBV28
CASSTQKGGAKAFF
>TRBJ2-5|TRBV5-1
CASSLDFYQETQYF
>TRBJ1-2|TRBV5-1
CASSLGLGGYTF
>NA|TRBV7-2
CASSQWGSNEQFF
>TRBJ1-1|TRBV5-1
CASKGNMNTEAFF
>TRBJ2-7|TRBV6-5
CASSRSLFYEQYF
>TRBJ2-2|TRBV10-3
CAIGGAGGMIANTGELFF
>TRBJ2-1|TRBV6-6
CASSYSEQGDEQFF
>TRBJ1-2|TRBV7-9
CASSLVGHGYTF
>TRBJ1-2|TRBV6-5
CASSYGRAQAFTF
>TRBJ1-4|TRBV15
CATSIGQGSDEKLFF
>TRBJ2-7|TRBV5-8
CASSLAGDEQYF
>TRBJ2-7|TRBV12-5
CASGLPGSHEQYF
>TRBJ2-5|TRBV18
CASSPGQGTKETQYF
>TRBJ1-6|TRBV6-4
CASSEGYNSPLHF
>TRBJ2-7|TRBV5-4
CASSFGDYEQYF
>TRBJ2-2|TRBV4-2
CASSQASGVWAGELFF
>TRBJ2-1|TRBV6-5
CASSGGQKQFF